There are a few counts of the clone carrying this T cell receptor (beta chain). Its antigen is currently unknown. The PCR employed 60 Vbeta primers together with 13 Jbeta primers. Data came from immunoSEQ multiplex PCR; TCRdb stores just in-frame clones and leaves some out. The profile shows 59,000 or so clones, about 81% of them singletons. This CDR3 has 15 residues. V was trimmed by 0 bases and J by 3 bases, leaving 12 bases between them. Looked up from germline, CDR1 is SGHDT and CDR2 is YYEEEE. The data were taken from a study of cytomegalovirus exposure and HLA in healthy donors. Study conclusions and caveats: Later examination showed HLA-associated TCR beta chains had greater clonal expansion than equally common others. CMV serostatus was the only immune exposure information that was available. On later analysis, the bulk of CMV-associated TCR beta chains appeared to be HLA-restricted. Most TCR beta V segments were productive about 90% or about 30% of the time in an earlier analysis.

The chain recombines TRBV5-6 with TRBJ1-1; a weak D match, TRBD1 (5 bases). The sequence was collected from a young man in good health and CMV-seropositive. What was sequenced was PBMCs. CDR3 nucleotides: TGTGCCAGCAGCTTGGAGATAGGGGTTGACACTGAAGCTTTCTTT. It yields the protein CASSLEIGVDTEAFF.